Listed below are T cell receptor beta chains from one sample, sequenced in a study of blood T cell repertoires in COVID-19. Data came from immunoSEQ multiplex PCR; TCRdb stores just in-frame clones and leaves some out. The table includes more than 200,000 clones, under 90% detected once. The sample was peripheral blood. The receptors derive from a woman of 80 years or more with COVID-19, enrolled during active disease. Each CDR3 is given with its conserved first and last residue. D genes are given only for firm matches. Size is omitted from some rows. Given values are once, few, many or a class for expanded clones.

V gene: TRBV5-1; D gene: TRBD2; J gene: TRBJ2-3; clone size: .; CDR3 DNA: TGCGCCAGCAGCACAAGCGGGGACAGCACAGATACGCAGTATTTT; CDR3 protein: CASSTSGDSTDTQYF
V gene: TRBV29-1; D gene: .; J gene: TRBJ1-2; clone size: .; CDR3 DNA: TGCAGCGTTGCGGTACAGCTATACTATGGCTACACCTTC; CDR3 protein: CSVAVQLYYGYTF
V gene: TRBV10-3; D gene: TRBD1; J gene: TRBJ2-1; clone size: few; CDR3 DNA: TGTGCCAGCAGCCGGGACAGCATCTACAATGAGCAGTTCTTC; CDR3 protein: CASSRDSIYNEQFF
V gene: TRBV5-1; D gene: TRBD1; J gene: TRBJ2-6; clone size: .; CDR3 DNA: TGCGCCAGCAGCTTGGCAGGGGGCCTCCCCTCTGGGGCCAACGTCCTGACTTTC; CDR3 protein: CASSLAGGLPSGANVLTF
V gene: TRBV7-2; D gene: .; J gene: TRBJ1-5; clone size: once; CDR3 DNA: TGTGCCAGCAGCTTAGCGTTAGGCAGGGAGGGGCAGCCCCAGCATTTT; CDR3 protein: CASSLALGREGQPQHF
V gene: TRBV5-1; D gene: TRBD2; J gene: TRBJ2-3; clone size: once; CDR3 DNA: TGCGCCAGCAGCCGAACTAGCGCGAGCACAGATACGCAGTATTTT; CDR3 protein: CASSRTSASTDTQYF
V gene: TRBV5-8; D gene: .; J gene: TRBJ2-7; clone size: .; CDR3 DNA: TGTGCCAGCAGCTTGGCGAGGAGCTCCTACGAGCAGTACTTC; CDR3 protein: CASSLARSSYEQYF
V gene: TRBV27; D gene: TRBD1; J gene: TRBJ1-2; clone size: .; CDR3 DNA: TGTGCCAGCAGTACCAACGACAGGGGTGGCTATGGCTACACCTTC; CDR3 protein: CASSTNDRGGYGYTF
V gene: TRBV3-1/TRBV3-2; D gene: TRBD1; J gene: TRBJ1-1; clone size: .; CDR3 DNA: TGTGCCAGCAGCCCTACTGGACAGGTGAACACTGAAGCTTTCTTT; CDR3 protein: CASSPTGQVNTEAFF
V gene: TRBV18; D gene: .; J gene: TRBJ2-1; clone size: .; CDR3 DNA: TGTGCCAGCTCCCCGGGAATTTACAATGAGCAGTTCTTC; CDR3 protein: CASSPGIYNEQFF
V gene: TRBV2; D gene: TRBD1; J gene: TRBJ1-3; clone size: .; CDR3 DNA: TGTGCCAGCAGTGAAGCCAGGGGGCCTCTCTCTGGAAACACCATATATTTT; CDR3 protein: CASSEARGPLSGNTIYF
V gene: TRBV29-1; D gene: .; J gene: TRBJ1-4; clone size: .; CDR3 DNA: TGCAGCGTTAAGGACAGTCCGAATGAAAAACTGTTTTTT; CDR3 protein: CSVKDSPNEKLFF
V gene: TRBV19; D gene: .; J gene: TRBJ1-1; clone size: .; CDR3 DNA: TGTGCCAGTAGTTCGAGTGGATTAGGCAGCACGGGCACTGAAGCTTTCTTT; CDR3 protein: CASSSSGLGSTGTEAFF
V gene: TRBV19; D gene: .; J gene: TRBJ1-5; clone size: .; CDR3 DNA: TGTGCCAGTAGTACCCGGACAGCTAGCAATCAGCCCCAGCATTTT; CDR3 protein: CASSTRTASNQPQHF
V gene: TRBV27; D gene: TRBD1; J gene: TRBJ1-2; clone size: .; CDR3 DNA: TGTGCCAGCAGCGACAGGGGCTATGGCTACACCTTC; CDR3 protein: CASSDRGYGYTF
V gene: TRBV19; D gene: .; J gene: TRBJ1-3; clone size: .; CDR3 DNA: TGTGCCAGCGCAAGGGAGGGGCCTGGAAACACCATATATTTT; CDR3 protein: CASAREGPGNTIYF
V gene: TRBV9; D gene: TRBD1; J gene: TRBJ1-3; clone size: .; CDR3 DNA: TGTGCCAGCAGCCGACTTACAGGGGGGGGAAACACCATATATTTT; CDR3 protein: CASSRLTGGGNTIYF
V gene: TRBV5-1; D gene: .; J gene: TRBJ2-2; clone size: .; CDR3 DNA: TGCGCCAGCACCGACATGAACACCGGGGAGCTGTTTTTT; CDR3 protein: CASTDMNTGELFF
V gene: TRBV20-1; D gene: .; J gene: TRBJ1-3; clone size: .; CDR3 DNA: TGCAGTGCTATTGACACGGTCTCTGGAAACACCATATATTTT; CDR3 protein: CSAIDTVSGNTIYF
V gene: TRBV5-5; D gene: .; J gene: TRBJ1-2; clone size: .; CDR3 DNA: TGTGCCAGCAGCTTGGAACAGGATGCCTATGGCTACACCTTC; CDR3 protein: CASSLEQDAYGYTF
V gene: TRBV7-2; D gene: .; J gene: TRBJ1-4; clone size: few; CDR3 DNA: TGTGCCAGCAGCTTTAAAGCGGCTGGGGAGGATGAAAAACTGTTTTTT; CDR3 protein: CASSFKAAGEDEKLFF
V gene: TRBV5-1; D gene: TRBD1; J gene: TRBJ1-6; clone size: .; CDR3 DNA: TGCGCCAGCAGCTCAAAGATTACAGGGGGCGGTTCACCCCTCCACTTT; CDR3 protein: CASSSKITGGGSPLHF
V gene: TRBV9; D gene: .; J gene: TRBJ1-2; clone size: .; CDR3 DNA: TGTGCCAGCAGCTCGAGAGGGTCATCATATAACTATGGCTACACCTTC; CDR3 protein: CASSSRGSSYNYGYTF
V gene: TRBV27; D gene: .; J gene: TRBJ1-5; clone size: .; CDR3 DNA: TGTGCCAGCAGTTTATACTCCCTGACATCCTCGGAGCCCCAGCATTTT; CDR3 protein: CASSLYSLTSSEPQHF
V gene: TRBV5-5; D gene: TRBD1; J gene: TRBJ2-3; clone size: .; CDR3 DNA: TGTGCCAGCAGTTCTTCCCTGGGACAGGAGATATTCACAGATACGCAGTATTTT; CDR3 protein: CASSSSLGQEIFTDTQYF
V gene: TRBV5-1; D gene: TRBD1; J gene: TRBJ2-6; clone size: .; CDR3 DNA: TGCGCCAGTTCAGGGGGCTCCGGGGCCAACGTCCTGACTTTC; CDR3 protein: CASSGGSGANVLTF
V gene: TRBV30; D gene: .; J gene: TRBJ2-1; clone size: .; CDR3 DNA: TGTGCCTGGAGGCGCTTGGGGCACAATGAGCAGTTCTTC; CDR3 protein: CAWRRLGHNEQFF
V gene: TRBV6-5; D gene: TRBD1; J gene: TRBJ2-7; clone size: .; CDR3 DNA: TGTGCCAGCAGTCGCCGGGACAGCCAATCCTACGAGCAGTACTTC; CDR3 protein: CASSRRDSQSYEQYF
V gene: TRBV28; D gene: .; J gene: TRBJ1-1; clone size: few; CDR3 DNA: TGTGCCAGCAGGCCGCGCGGACAGAGCATGAACACTGAAGCTTTCTTT; CDR3 protein: CASRPRGQSMNTEAFF
V gene: TRBV7-9; D gene: TRBD2; J gene: TRBJ2-5; clone size: once; CDR3 DNA: TGTGCCAGCAGCTTAAGGCGGGGGGGCTCCCAAGAGACCCAGTACTTC; CDR3 protein: CASSLRRGGSQETQYF
V gene: TRBV7-6; D gene: TRBD2; J gene: TRBJ2-1; clone size: .; CDR3 DNA: TGTGCCAGCAGCTTCGGTAGCGGGGGATACAATGAGCAGTTCTTC; CDR3 protein: CASSFGSGGYNEQFF
V gene: TRBV19; D gene: TRBD1; J gene: TRBJ1-2; clone size: .; CDR3 DNA: TGTGCCAGTCTTTGGACAGGGGCGCACTATGGCTACACCTTC; CDR3 protein: CASLWTGAHYGYTF
V gene: TRBV5-1; D gene: TRBD1; J gene: TRBJ2-6; clone size: .; CDR3 DNA: TGCGCCAGCAGCTTGACAGGGGGCGCTGGGGCCAACGTCCTGACTTTC; CDR3 protein: CASSLTGGAGANVLTF
V gene: TRBV13; D gene: .; J gene: TRBJ1-2; clone size: .; CDR3 DNA: TGTGCCAGCAGCATCTACAGGGAGGGGGGAGGCTACACCTTC; CDR3 protein: CASSIYREGGGYTF
V gene: TRBV19; D gene: .; J gene: TRBJ1-1; clone size: .; CDR3 DNA: TGTGCCAGTAGTAAGACCCCCGGAGGGAACACTGAAGCTTTCTTT; CDR3 protein: CASSKTPGGNTEAFF
V gene: TRBV5-4; D gene: TRBD2; J gene: TRBJ2-2; clone size: .; CDR3 DNA: TGTGCCAGCAGCAATCCTAGCGGGGCGAACACCGGGGAGCTGTTTTTT; CDR3 protein: CASSNPSGANTGELFF
V gene: TRBV11-1; D gene: TRBD1; J gene: TRBJ1-1; clone size: .; CDR3 DNA: TGTGCCAGCAGCATAAGACAGGGGACGATGAACACTGAAGCTTTCTTT; CDR3 protein: CASSIRQGTMNTEAFF
V gene: TRBV11-2; D gene: .; J gene: TRBJ1-1; clone size: .; CDR3 DNA: TGTGCCAGCAGCCAAACAGGGTTGGGAACTGAAGCTTTCTTT; CDR3 protein: CASSQTGLGTEAFF
V gene: TRBV28; D gene: TRBD1; J gene: TRBJ1-2; clone size: .; CDR3 DNA: TGTGCCAGCAGTAGGACAGGGGGGGCCAATAGTGGCTACACCTTC; CDR3 protein: CASSRTGGANSGYTF
V gene: TRBV6-6; D gene: .; J gene: TRBJ2-3; clone size: .; CDR3 DNA: TGTGCCAGCAGCGAGGGAGATACGCAGTATTTT; CDR3 protein: CASSEGDTQYF